This section outlines one T cell receptor (beta chain) sequence together with its context. Sequence at one end of the junction differs from germline and may be a read error. The record originates from a study of tumor-infiltrating lymphocytes in primary liver carcinoma. The CDR3 length is 15 residues. Per germline, CDR1 MNHEY and CDR2 SVGAGI. The source material, about 19-30 mg of unsorted bulk tissue, was used to co-extract RNA and DNA. Patients diagnosed with primary liver carcinoma received treatment through surgical resection. From roughly 0.55 ug of total RNA, TCR beta-specific cDNA was reverse-transcribed using a constant-region primer. For TCR beta, libraries were produced by three nested multiplex PCR rounds using slightly modified ARM-PCR. The first two PCR rounds, nine to ten cycles each, used TRBV1-TRBV30 forward primers and a C-beta reverse primer. TCRdb re-analysed the multiplex PCR reads in MiXCR, keeping a single row per CDR3 protein. The data contain under 130,000 distinct CDR3 sequences, approximately 82% of them singletons.

Material: liver tumor tissue from sampling region 3. The subset denotes: tumor region T3, left-lateral pole. This clonotype was obtained from a man aged 40-49 years with primary liver carcinoma and hepatitis B virus infection. The V and J genes are TRBV6-5 and TRBJ2-1; 7 positions agree with TRBD2. CDR3 DNA sequence: TGTGCCAACAGTTGCTCTGAGGGAGGGCCTGATGAGCAGTTCTTC. Translation: CANSCSEGGPDEQFF.